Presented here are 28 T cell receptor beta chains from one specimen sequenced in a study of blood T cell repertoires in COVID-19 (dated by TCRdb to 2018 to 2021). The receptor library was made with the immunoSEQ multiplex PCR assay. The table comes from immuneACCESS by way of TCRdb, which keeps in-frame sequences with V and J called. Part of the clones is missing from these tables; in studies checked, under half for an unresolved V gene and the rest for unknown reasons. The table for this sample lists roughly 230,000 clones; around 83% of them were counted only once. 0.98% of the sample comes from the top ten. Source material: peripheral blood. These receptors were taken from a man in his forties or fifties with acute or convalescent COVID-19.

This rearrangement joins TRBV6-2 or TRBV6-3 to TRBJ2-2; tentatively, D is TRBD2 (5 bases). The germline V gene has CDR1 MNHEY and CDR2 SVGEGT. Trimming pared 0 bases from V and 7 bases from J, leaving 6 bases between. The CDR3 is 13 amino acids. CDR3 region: CASSYSGSGELFF. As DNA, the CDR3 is TGTGCCAGCAGTTACTCAGGGAGCGGGGAGCTGTTTTTT.

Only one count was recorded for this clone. The CDR3 nucleotides are TGTGCCAGCAGTTACGACAAGCGGGGCGCGGGAGAGACCCAGTACTTC. Amino acid sequence: CASSYDKRGAGETQYF. J is TRBJ2-5 and V is TRBV6-5, with 7 bases lining up with TRBD2. Per germline, CDR1 MNHEY and CDR2 SVGAGI. The CDR3 is 16 amino acids. The V gene end was trimmed by 2 bases and the J gene end by 4 bases; junction bases not matched to a gene: 10.

DNA of the CDR3: TGTGCCAGCAGCGTGAACAGCCCCGGGGAGCTGTTTTTT. Encoded protein: CASSVNSPGELFF. This chain connects TRBV27 to TRBJ2-2; D gene uncertain. The V and J ends lost 6 bases and 6 bases respectively, with 11 bases between them. Germline V gives CDR1 MNHEY, CDR2 SMNVEV (reference sequence). The CDR3 is made up of 13 amino acids.

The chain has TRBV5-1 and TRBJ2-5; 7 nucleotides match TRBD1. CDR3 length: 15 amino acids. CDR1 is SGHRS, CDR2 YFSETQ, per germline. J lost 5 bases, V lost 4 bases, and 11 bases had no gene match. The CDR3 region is CASSRPQGWGETQYF. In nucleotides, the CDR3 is TGCGCCAGCAGCCGTCCACAGGGGTGGGGGGAGACCCAGTACTTC.

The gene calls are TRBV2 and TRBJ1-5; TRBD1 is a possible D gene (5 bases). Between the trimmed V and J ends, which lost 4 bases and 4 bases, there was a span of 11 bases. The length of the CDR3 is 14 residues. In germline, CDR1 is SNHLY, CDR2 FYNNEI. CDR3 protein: CASSADRVNQPQHF. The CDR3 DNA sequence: TGTGCCAGCAGTGCCGACAGAGTTAATCAGCCCCAGCATTTT. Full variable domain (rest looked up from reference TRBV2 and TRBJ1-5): EPEVTQTPSHQVTQMGQEVILRCVPISNHLYFYWYRQILGQKVEFLVSFYNNEISEKSEIFDDQFSVERPDGSNFTLKIRSTKLEDSAMYFCASSADRVNQPQHFGDGTRLSIL.

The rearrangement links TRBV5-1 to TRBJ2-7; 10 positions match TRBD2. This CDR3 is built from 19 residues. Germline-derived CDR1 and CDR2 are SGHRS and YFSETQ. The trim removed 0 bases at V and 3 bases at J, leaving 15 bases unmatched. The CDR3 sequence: CASSLDALAGEIKGYEQYF. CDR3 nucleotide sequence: TGCGCCAGCAGCTTGGATGCGCTAGCGGGGGAGATCAAGGGCTACGAGCAGTACTTC.

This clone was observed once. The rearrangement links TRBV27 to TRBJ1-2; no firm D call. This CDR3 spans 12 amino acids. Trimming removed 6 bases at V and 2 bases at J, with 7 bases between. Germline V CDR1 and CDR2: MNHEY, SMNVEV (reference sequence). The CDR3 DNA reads TGTGCCAGCAGAGCGGGGAACTATGGCTACACCTTC. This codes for CASRAGNYGYTF.

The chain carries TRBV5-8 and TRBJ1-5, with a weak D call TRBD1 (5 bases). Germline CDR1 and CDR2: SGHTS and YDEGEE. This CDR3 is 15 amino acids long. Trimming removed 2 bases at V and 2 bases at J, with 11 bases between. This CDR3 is CASSFVRGGNQPQHF. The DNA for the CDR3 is TGTGCCAGCAGCTTTGTGCGGGGGGGCAATCAGCCCCAGCATTTT. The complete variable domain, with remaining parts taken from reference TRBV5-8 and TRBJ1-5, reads EAGVTQSPTHLIKTRGQQATLRCSPISGHTSVYWYQQALGLGLQFLLWYDEGEERNRGNFPPRFSGRQFPNYSSELNVNALELEDSALYLCASSFVRGGNQPQHFGDGTRLSIL.

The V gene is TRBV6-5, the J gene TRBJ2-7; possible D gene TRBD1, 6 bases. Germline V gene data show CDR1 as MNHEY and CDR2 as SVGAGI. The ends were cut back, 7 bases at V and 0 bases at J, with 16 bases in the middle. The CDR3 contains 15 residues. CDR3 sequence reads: CASTTGTTSSYEQYF. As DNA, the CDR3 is TGTGCCAGCACCACCGGGACAACAAGCTCCTACGAGCAGTACTTC.

The CDR3 spells CSAITGGTEAFF. The DNA of the CDR3 is TGCAGCGCCATCACAGGGGGCACTGAAGCTTTCTTT. The chain combines TRBV29-1 with TRBJ1-1, with 8 bases matching TRBD1. The V gene's germline CDR1 is SQVTM and CDR2 ANQGSEA. The CDR3 runs 12 residues. The junction had 5 bases not matched to a gene; V was cut back by 7 bases and J by 4 bases.

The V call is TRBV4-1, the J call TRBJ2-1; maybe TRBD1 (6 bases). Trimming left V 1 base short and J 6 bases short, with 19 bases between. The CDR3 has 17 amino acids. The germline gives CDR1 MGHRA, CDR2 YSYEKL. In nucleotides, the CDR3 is TGCGCCAGCAGCCAAGTCCCCCCGGACAGAGCCACCAATGAGCAGTTCTTC. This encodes CASSQVPPDRATNEQFF.

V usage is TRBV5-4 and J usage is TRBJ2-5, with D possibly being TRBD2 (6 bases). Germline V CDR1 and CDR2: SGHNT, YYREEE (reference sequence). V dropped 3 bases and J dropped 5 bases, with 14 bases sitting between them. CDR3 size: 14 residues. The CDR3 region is CASSSGGGDETQYF. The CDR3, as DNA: TGTGCCAGCAGCTCGGGCGGCGGGGACGAGACCCAGTACTTC.

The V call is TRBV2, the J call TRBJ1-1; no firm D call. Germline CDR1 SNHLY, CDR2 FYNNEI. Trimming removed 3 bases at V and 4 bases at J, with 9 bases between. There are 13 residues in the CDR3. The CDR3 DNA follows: TGTGCCAGCAGTGAGGAGGGAAGCACTGAAGCTTTCTTT. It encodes CASSEEGSTEAFF. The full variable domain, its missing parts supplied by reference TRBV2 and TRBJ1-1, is EPEVTQTPSHQVTQMGQEVILRCVPISNHLYFYWYRQILGQKVEFLVSFYNNEISEKSEIFDDQFSVERPDGSNFTLKIRSTKLEDSAMYFCASSEEGSTEAFFGQGTRLTVV.

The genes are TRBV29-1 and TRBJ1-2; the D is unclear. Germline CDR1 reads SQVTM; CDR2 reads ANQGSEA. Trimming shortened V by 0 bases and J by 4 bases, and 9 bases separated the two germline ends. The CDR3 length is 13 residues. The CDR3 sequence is CSVEDPKVYGYTF. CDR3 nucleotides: TGCAGCGTTGAAGATCCTAAAGTCTATGGCTACACCTTC.

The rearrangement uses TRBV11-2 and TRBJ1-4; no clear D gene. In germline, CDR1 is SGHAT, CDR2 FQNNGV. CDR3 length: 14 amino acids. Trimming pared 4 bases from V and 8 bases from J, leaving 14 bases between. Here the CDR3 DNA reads TGTGCCAGCAGCTCGAGGGAGGGTAGGGAAAAACTGTTTTTT. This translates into CASSSREGREKLFF.

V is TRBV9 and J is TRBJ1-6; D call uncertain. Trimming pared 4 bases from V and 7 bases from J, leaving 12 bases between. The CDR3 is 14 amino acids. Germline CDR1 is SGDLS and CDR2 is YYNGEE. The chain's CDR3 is CASSILTVNSPLHF. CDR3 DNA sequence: TGTGCCAGCAGCATCCTTACGGTAAATTCACCCCTCCACTTT. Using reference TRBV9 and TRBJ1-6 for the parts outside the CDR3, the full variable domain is DSGVTQTPKHLITATGQRVTLRCSPRSGDLSVYWYQQSLDQGLQFLIQYYNGEERAKGNILERFSAQQFPDLHSELNLSSLELGDSALYFCASSILTVNSPLHFGNGTRLTVT.

CDR3 protein: CASTDSSGTGANYGYTF. CDR3 nucleotide sequence: TGTGCCAGTACTGACTCATCCGGGACAGGCGCTAACTATGGCTACACCTTC. This chain links TRBV19 with TRBJ1-2, with 8 bases fitting TRBD1. The germline gives CDR1 LNHDA, CDR2 SQIVND (reference sequence). The CDR3 is 17 amino acids. The V and J ends lost 7 bases and 0 bases, in that order; junction bases with no gene match: 13.

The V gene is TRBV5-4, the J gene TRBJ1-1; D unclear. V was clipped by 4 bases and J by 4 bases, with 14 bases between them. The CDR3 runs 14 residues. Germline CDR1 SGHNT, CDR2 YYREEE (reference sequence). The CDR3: CASSQRQAGTEAFF. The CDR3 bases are TGTGCCAGCAGCCAACGTCAGGCGGGCACTGAAGCTTTCTTT.

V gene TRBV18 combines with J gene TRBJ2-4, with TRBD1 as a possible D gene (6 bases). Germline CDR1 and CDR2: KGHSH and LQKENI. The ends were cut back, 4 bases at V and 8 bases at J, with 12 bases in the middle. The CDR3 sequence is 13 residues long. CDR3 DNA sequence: TGTGCCAGCTCACTAGAGAGACAGGACATTCAGTACTTC. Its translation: CASSLERQDIQYF.

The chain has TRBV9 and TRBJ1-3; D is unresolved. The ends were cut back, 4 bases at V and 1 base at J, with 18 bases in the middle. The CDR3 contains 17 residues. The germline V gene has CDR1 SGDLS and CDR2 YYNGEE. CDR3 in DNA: TGTGCCAGCAGCCCCCGGGGTCCCAAAACTTCTGGAAACACCATATATTTT. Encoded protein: CASSPRGPKTSGNTIYF.

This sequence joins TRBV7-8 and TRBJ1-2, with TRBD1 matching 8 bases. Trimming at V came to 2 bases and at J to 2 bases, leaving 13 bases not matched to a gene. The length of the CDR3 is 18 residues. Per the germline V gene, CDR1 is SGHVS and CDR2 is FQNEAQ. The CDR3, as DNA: TGTGCCAGCAGCTTATATTATGACAGGGGAGGGCGAAACTATGGCTACACCTTC. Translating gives CASSLYYDRGGRNYGYTF.

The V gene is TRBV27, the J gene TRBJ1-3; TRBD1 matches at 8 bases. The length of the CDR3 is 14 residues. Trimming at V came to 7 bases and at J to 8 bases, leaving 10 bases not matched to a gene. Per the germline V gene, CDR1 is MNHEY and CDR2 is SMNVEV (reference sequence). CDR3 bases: TGTGCCAGCAAGTCGACAGGGGTGGCGCACACCATATATTTT. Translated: CASKSTGVAHTIYF.

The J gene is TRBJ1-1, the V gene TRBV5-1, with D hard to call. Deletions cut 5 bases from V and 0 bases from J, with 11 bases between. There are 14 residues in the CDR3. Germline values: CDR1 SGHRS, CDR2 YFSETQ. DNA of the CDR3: TGCGCCAGCAGTCCCTATTTAATGAACACTGAAGCTTTCTTT. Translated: CASSPYLMNTEAFF.

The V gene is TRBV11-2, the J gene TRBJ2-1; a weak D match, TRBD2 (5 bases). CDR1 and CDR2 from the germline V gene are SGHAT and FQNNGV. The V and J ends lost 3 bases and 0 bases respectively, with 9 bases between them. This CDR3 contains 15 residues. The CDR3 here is CASSLYEGSYNEQFF. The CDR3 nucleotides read TGTGCCAGCAGCTTGTATGAGGGCTCCTACAATGAGCAGTTCTTC.

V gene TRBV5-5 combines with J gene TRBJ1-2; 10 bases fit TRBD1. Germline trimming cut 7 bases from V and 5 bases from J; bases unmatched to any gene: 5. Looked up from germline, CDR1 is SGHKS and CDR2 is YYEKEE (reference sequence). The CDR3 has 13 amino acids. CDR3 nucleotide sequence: TGTGCCAGCTCTGGGACAGGGGCTTATGGCTACACCTTC. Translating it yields CASSGTGAYGYTF.

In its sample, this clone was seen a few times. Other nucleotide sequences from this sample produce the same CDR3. As DNA, the CDR3 is TGTGCCAGCAGCTTACGGGTTTCTGGGGCCAACGTCCTGACTTTC. Amino acid sequence: CASSLRVSGANVLTF. The chain has TRBV7-9 and TRBJ2-6, with D hard to call. This CDR3 contains 15 residues. The V and J ends lost 2 bases and 1 base respectively, with 6 bases between them. Germline CDR1 is SEHNR and CDR2 is FQNEAQ (reference sequence).

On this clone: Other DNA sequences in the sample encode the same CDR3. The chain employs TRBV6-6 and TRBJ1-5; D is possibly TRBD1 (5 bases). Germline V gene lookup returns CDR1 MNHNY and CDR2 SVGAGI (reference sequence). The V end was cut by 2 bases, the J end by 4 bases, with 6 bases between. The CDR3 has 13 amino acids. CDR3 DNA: TGTGCCAGCAGTTACCGGGGGAATCAGCCCCAGCATTTT. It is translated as CASSYRGNQPQHF.

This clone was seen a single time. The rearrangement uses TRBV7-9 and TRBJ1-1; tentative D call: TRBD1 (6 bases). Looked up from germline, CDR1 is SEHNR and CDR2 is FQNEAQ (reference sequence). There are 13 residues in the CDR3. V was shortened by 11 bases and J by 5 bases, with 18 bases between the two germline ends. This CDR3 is CASQGPPRTEAFF. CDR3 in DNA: TGTGCCTCCCAGGGGCCCCCCAGGACTGAAGCTTTCTTT. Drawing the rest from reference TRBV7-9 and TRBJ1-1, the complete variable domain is DTGVSQNPRHKITKRGQNVTFRCDPISEHNRLYWYRQTLGQGPEFLTYFQNEAQLEKSRLLSDRFSAERPKGSFSTLEIQRTEQGDSAMYLCASQGPPRTEAFFGQGTRLTVV.